This TCR beta chain was documented in a study of radiation and T cells in renal cell carcinoma. Study context: Nephrectomy followed 15 Gy stereotactic body radiation by 4 weeks. The study, taken as a whole, reports: In blood, top tumor clones expanded by 2 weeks, shrinking by 4. Pretreatment tumor biopsies were lacking, so baseline clonotypes are unknown.

Regarding this clone: Antigen unknown. At one end, the junction sequence differs from germline, possibly due to a read error.

Time point defined: baseline pretreatment blood. Treatment described: 15 Gy SBRT to primary tumor, nephrectomy 4 weeks later. Serial blood draws occurred at baseline and 2 and 4 weeks post-SBRT. CDR1 and CDR2 from the germline V gene are ENHRY and SYGVKD. The CDR3 runs to 14 residues. Using immunoSEQ multiplex PCR, the repertoire was profiled, and TCRdb retains in-frame clones only, with some absent. The sample contains some 120,000 clones, approximately 80% of which appear only once. The receptor's source is an older woman with renal cell carcinoma. The V and J genes are TRBV10-3 and TRBJ2-6, with D possibly TRBD1 on 6 matching bases. Material: blood, obtained from a patient whose treatment included radiotherapy and nephrectomy. The CDR3 bases are TGTGCCAGCAGTTACGTACAGGGTTCCAACGTCCTGACTTTC. It specifies CASSYVQGSNVLTF.